What follows is one TCR beta chain and its context. The V gene end was trimmed by 3 bases and the J gene end by 4 bases; junction bases not matched to a gene: 11. The germline V gene has CDR1 MDHEN and CDR2 SYDVKM. This CDR3 is 17 amino acids long. The data were taken from a study of blood T cell repertoires in COVID-19. TCRdb's copy holds only in-frame clones and misses some; the assay was immunoSEQ multiplex PCR. The sample has 280,000 or so clones; roughly four fifths are singletons. This TCR derives from a woman aged 45-65 years who had recovered from COVID-19. Material for sequencing was peripheral blood. The rearrangement joins TRBV28 to TRBJ1-5; 8 nucleotides align to TRBD1. The CDR3 loop reads CASSFGPGTGNNQPQHF. CDR3 DNA sequence: TGTGCCAGCAGTTTCGGCCCAGGGACAGGAAATAATCAGCCCCAGCATTTT.